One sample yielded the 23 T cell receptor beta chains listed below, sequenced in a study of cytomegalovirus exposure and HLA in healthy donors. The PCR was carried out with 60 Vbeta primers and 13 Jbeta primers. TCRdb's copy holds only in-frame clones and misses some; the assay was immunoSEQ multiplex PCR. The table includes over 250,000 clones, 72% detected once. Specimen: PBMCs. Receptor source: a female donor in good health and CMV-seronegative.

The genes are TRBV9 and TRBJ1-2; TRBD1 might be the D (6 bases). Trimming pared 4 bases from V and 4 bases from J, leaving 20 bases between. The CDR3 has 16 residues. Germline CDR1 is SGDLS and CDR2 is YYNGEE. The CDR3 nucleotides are TGTGCCAGCAGCATTACCCACGCAACAGGGCGCTATGGCTACACCTTC. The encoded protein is CASSITHATGRYGYTF.

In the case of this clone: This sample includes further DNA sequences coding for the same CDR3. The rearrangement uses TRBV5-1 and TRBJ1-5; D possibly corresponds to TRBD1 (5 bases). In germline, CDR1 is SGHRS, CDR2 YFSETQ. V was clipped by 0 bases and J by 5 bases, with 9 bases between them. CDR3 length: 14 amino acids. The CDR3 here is CASSLAGGDQPQHF. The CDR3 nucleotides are TGCGCCAGCAGCTTGGCCGGGGGGGATCAGCCCCAGCATTTT.

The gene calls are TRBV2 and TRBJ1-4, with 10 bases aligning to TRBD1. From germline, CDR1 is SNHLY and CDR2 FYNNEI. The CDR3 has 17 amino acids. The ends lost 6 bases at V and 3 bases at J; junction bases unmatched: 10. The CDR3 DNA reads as TGTGCCAGCAGGCTGATGGACAGGGGGGGGTCTAATGAAAAACTGTTTTTT. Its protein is CASRLMDRGGSNEKLFF.

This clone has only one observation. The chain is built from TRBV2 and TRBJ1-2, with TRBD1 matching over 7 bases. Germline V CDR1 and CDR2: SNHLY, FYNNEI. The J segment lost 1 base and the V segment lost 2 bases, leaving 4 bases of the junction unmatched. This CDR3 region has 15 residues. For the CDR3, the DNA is TGTGCCAGCAGTGAAATGGGACAGCTTAACTATGGCTACACCTTC. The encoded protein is CASSEMGQLNYGYTF. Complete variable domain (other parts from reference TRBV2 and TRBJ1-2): EPEVTQTPSHQVTQMGQEVILRCVPISNHLYFYWYRQILGQKVEFLVSFYNNEISEKSEIFDDQFSVERPDGSNFTLKIRSTKLEDSAMYFCASSEMGQLNYGYTFGSGTRLTVV.

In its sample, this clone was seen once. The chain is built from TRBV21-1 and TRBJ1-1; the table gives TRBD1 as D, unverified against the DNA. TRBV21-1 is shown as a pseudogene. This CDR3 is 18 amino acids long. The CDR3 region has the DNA TGTGCCAGCAGCAAAGTAATGACAGGGGTAATTAACGGCACTGAAGCTTTCTTT. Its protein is CASSKVMTGVINGTEAFF.

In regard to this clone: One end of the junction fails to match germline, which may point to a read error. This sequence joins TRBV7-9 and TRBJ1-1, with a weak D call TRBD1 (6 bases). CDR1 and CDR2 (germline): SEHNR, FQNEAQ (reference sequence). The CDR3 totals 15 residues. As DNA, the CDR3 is TGTTCCAGCAGCTTGGGTCTTCCAGGGGACACTGAAGCTTTCTTT. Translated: CSSSLGLPGDTEAFF.

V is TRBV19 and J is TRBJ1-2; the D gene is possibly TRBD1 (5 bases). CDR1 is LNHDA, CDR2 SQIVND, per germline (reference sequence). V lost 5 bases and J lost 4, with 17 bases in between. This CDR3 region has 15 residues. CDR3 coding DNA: TGTGCCAGTAGTGGAGTCGCAGGGAACCTCTATGGCTACACCTTC. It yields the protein CASSGVAGNLYGYTF.

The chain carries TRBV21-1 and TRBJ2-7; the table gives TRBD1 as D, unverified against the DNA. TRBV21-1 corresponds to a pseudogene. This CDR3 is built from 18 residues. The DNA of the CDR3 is TGTGCCAGCAGCAAAGAGGGGTTTAGACAGGGGCTCACCTACGAGCAGTACTTC. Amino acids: CASSKEGFRQGLTYEQYF.

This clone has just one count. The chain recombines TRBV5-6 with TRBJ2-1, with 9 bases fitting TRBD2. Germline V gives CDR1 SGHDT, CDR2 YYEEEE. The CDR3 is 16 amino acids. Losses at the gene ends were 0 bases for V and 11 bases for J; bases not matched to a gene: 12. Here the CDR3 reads CASSLEIAGVHRKQFF. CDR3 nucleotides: TGTGCCAGCAGCTTGGAAATAGCGGGAGTCCATAGAAAGCAGTTCTTC.

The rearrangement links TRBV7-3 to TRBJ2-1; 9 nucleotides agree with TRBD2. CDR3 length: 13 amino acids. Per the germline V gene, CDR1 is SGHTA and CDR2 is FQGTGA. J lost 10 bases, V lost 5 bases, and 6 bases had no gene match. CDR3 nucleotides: TGTGCCAGCAGCATCGGGCTAGCGGGAGAGCAGTTCTTC. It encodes CASSIGLAGEQFF.

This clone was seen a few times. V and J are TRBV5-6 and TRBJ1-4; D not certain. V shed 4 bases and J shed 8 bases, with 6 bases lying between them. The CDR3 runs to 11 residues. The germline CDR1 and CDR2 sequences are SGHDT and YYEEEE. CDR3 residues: CASSRREKLFF. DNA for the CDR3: TGTGCCAGCAGCCGCAGGGAAAAACTGTTTTTT.

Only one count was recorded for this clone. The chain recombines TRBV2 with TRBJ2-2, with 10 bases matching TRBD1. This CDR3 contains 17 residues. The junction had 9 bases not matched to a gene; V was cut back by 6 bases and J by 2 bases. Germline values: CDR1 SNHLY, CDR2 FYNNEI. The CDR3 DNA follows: TGTGCCAGCAGAGAGGGACAGGGGAGGGGAAACACCGGGGAGCTGTTTTTT. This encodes CASREGQGRGNTGELFF.

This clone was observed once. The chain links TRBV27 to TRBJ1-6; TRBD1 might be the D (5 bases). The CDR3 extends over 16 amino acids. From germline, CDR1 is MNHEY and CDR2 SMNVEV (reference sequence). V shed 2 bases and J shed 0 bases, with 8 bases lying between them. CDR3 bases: TGTGCCAGCAGTTTACAGGGTTTCTCCTATAATTCACCCCTCCACTTT. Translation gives CASSLQGFSYNSPLHF.

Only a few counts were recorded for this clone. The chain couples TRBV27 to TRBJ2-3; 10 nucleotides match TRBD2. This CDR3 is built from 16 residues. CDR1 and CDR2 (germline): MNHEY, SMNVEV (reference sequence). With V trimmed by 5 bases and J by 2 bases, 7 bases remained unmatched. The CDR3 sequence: CASSKAGGGSTDTQYF. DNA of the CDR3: TGTGCCAGCAGTAAAGCGGGGGGGGGATCCACAGATACGCAGTATTTT.

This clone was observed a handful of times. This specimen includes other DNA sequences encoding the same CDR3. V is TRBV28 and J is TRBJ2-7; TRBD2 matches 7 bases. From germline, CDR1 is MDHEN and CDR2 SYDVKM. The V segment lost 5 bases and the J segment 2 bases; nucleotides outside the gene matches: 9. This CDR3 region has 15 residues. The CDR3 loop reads CASSLGSSGTYEQYF. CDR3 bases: TGTGCCAGCAGTCTCGGGTCTAGCGGAACCTACGAGCAGTACTTC.

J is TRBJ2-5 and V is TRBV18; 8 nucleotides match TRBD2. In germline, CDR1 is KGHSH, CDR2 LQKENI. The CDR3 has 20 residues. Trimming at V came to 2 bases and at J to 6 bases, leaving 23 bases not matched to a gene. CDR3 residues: CASSPSSGPTSVHIIKTQYF. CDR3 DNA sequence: TGTGCCAGCTCACCATCCTCCGGCCCGACTAGCGTGCACATCATAAAGACCCAGTACTTC.

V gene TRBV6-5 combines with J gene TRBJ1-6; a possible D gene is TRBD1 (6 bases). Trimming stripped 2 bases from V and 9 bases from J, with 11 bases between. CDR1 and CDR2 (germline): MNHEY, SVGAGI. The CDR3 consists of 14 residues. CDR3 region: CASSYLGQVSPLHF. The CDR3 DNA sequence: TGTGCCAGCAGTTACCTGGGACAAGTTTCACCCCTCCACTTT.

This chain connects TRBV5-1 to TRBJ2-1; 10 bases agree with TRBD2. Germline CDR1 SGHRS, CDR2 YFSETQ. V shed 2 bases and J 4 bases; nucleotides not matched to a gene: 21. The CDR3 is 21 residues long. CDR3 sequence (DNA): TGCGCCAGCAGCTTACCCGCTGGACTAGCGGAAGCCCCTAGCTTTTACAATGAGCAGTTCTTC. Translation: CASSLPAGLAEAPSFYNEQFF. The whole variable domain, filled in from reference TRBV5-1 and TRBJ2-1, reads KAGVTQTPRYLIKTRGQQVTLSCSPISGHRSVSWYQQTPGQGLQFLFEYFSETQRNKGNFPGRFSGRQFSNSRSEMNVSTLELGDSALYLCASSLPAGLAEAPSFYNEQFFGPGTRLTVL.

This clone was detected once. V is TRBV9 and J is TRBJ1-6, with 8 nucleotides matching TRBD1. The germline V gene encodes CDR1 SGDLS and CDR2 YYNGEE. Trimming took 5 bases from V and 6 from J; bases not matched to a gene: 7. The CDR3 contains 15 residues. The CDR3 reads CASSDQGAGNSPLHF. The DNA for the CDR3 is TGTGCCAGCAGTGATCAGGGGGCGGGTAATTCACCCCTCCACTTT. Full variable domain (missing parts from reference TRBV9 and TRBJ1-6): DSGVTQTPKHLITATGQRVTLRCSPRSGDLSVYWYQQSLDQGLQFLIQYYNGEERAKGNILERFSAQQFPDLHSELNLSSLELGDSALYFCASSDQGAGNSPLHFGNGTRLTVT.

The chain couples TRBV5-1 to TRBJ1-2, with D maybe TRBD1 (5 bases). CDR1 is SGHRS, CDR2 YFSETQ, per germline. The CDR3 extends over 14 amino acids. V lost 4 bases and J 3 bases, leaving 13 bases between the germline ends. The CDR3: CASSREGTDYGYTF. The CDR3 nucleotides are TGCGCCAGCAGCCGAGAGGGGACTGACTATGGCTACACCTTC.

The CDR3 nucleotides read TGTGCCAGCAGCCGACGGGGGATGGGGACTCATGGCTACACCTTC. It translates to CASSRRGMGTHGYTF. This chain links TRBV7-3 with TRBJ1-2, with a possible D match to TRBD1 (5 bases). In germline, CDR1 is SGHTA, CDR2 FQGTGA. Trimming shortened V by 5 bases and J by 6 bases, and 19 bases separated the two germline ends. The CDR3 totals 15 residues.

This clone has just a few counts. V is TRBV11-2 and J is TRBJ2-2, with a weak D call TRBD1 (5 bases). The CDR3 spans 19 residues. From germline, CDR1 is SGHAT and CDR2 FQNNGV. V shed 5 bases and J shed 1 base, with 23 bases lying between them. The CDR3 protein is CASSPWGRTQTKNTGELFF. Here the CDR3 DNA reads TGTGCCAGCAGCCCCTGGGGCAGAACGCAAACTAAGAACACCGGGGAGCTGTTTTTT. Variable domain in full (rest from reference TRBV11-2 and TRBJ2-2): EAGVAQSPRYKIIEKRQSVAFWCNPISGHATLYWYQQILGQGPKLLIQFQNNGVVDDSQLPKDRFSAERLKGVDSTLKIQPAKLEDSAVYLCASSPWGRTQTKNTGELFFGEGSRLTVL.

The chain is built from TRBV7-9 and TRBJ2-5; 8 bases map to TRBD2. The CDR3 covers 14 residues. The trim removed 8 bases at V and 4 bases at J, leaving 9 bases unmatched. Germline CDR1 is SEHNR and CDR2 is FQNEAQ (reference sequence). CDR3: CASRTGGRRETQYF. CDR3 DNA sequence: TGTGCCAGCCGAACGGGGGGGAGACGAGAGACCCAGTACTTC.